These 5 T cell receptor beta chains share one sample of origin, sequenced in a study of T cell changes during pregnancy in multiple sclerosis. Profiled with immunoSEQ multiplex PCR; TCRdb holds only in-frame clones, not every one. The table shows about 74,000 clones, with just over 90% occurring only once. Here the sequenced sample was peripheral blood, taken in the third trimester of pregnancy. These receptors all stem from a female donor with multiple sclerosis, enrolled in a pregnancy study.

This chain joins TRBV6-1 and TRBJ1-2; possibly TRBD1 for D (5 bases). Trimming took off 5 bases at V and 3 bases at J, with 16 bases between the two ends. This CDR3 has 15 residues. Germline-derived CDR1 and CDR2 are MNHNS and SASEGT. The chain's CDR3 is CASSLDRRSHYGYTF. The CDR3 coding sequence is TGTGCCAGCAGTCTCGACAGACGATCTCACTATGGCTACACCTTC.

This chain uses TRBV19 with TRBJ1-5; D is perhaps TRBD1 (6 bases). CDR3 length: 16 amino acids. CDR1 is LNHDA and CDR2 is SQIVND in the germline V gene (reference sequence). The V and J ends lost 5 bases and 7 bases respectively, with 21 bases between them. The CDR3 DNA reads as TGTGCCAGTAGTCCGCTTCGTGGGACAAGGAGCCAGCCCCAGCATTTT. It specifies CASSPLRGTRSQPQHF.

The gene calls are TRBV28 and TRBJ1-2; D unresolved. This CDR3 contains 13 residues. Germline lookup yields CDR1 MDHEN and CDR2 SYDVKM. V was clipped by 1 base and J by 5 bases, with 8 bases between them. Here the CDR3 reads CASSLSTEYGYTF. As DNA, the CDR3 is TGTGCCAGCAGTTTATCTACTGAGTATGGCTACACCTTC.

This rearrangement joins TRBV5-1 to TRBJ2-2, with 10 bases fitting TRBD1. J lost 4 bases, V lost 3 bases, and 12 bases had no gene match. The CDR3 runs 18 residues. The germline V gene encodes CDR1 SGHRS and CDR2 YFSETQ. In nucleotides, the CDR3 is TGCGCCAGCAGCTACCAACCGAAGGGACAGGGGATCACCGGGGAGCTGTTTTTT. It yields the protein CASSYQPKGQGITGELFF.

The chain joins TRBV25-1 to TRBJ1-4, with 7 bases that match TRBD1. This CDR3 has 13 amino acids. Germline V lookup: CDR1 MGHDK, CDR2 SYGVNS. Trimming took 3 bases from V and 7 from J; bases not matched to a gene: 2. CDR3 coding DNA: TGTGCCAGCAGTGAGCCAGGGGGTGAAAAACTGTTTTTT. It translates to CASSEPGGEKLFF.